This is a list of T cell receptor beta chains from one sample in a study of response to subunit inactivated influenza vaccine. In TCRdb, the RT-PCR reads were re-called with MiXCR into one record per CDR3 protein. This table holds more than 400,000 distinct CDR3 sequences, approximately 7.7% found once. Sequencing used PBMCs from blood, obtained less than 30 months after vaccination. These receptors originate from a man in his fifties or sixties who received an inactivated influenza vaccine. The CDR3 runs from the conserved cysteine through the conserved F or W.

j_gene | v_gene | CDR3aa
TRBJ2-3 | TRBV6-2/TRBV6-3 | CASRPTAGGDTQYF
TRBJ2-7 | TRBV5-1 | CASSPVTRQGAEQYF
TRBJ2-7 | TRBV7-2 | CASSPSRGGPYEQYF
TRBJ2-7 | TRBV15 | CATSKGTDSYEQYF
TRBJ2-5 | TRBV18 | CASSAGGQETQYF
TRBJ1-1 | TRBV6-1 | CASRIGGSLNTEAFF
TRBJ1-6 | TRBV24-1 | CATSDGTNSPLHF
TRBJ2-2 | TRBV15 | CATSRAGPLGELFF
TRBJ2-5 | TRBV12-3/TRBV12-4 | CASSSSGVETQYF
TRBJ2-3 | TRBV12-3/TRBV12-4 | CASSSTTSIPTDTQYF
TRBJ2-5 | TRBV5-4 | CASSLGTSGSVETQYF
TRBJ1-6 | TRBV7-2 | CASSPGLSYNSPLHF
TRBJ2-7 | TRBV28 | CASSSRQGAYDQYF
TRBJ2-2 | TRBV4-3 | CASSRAWASGLDGELFF
TRBJ2-3 | TRBV14 | CASSQVEYSTDTQYF
TRBJ2-2 | TRBV6-1 | CASSPPGQGSGELFF
TRBJ2-3 | TRBV20-1 | CSARRLRGSTDTQYF
TRBJ2-7 | TRBV28 | CASSYGTDAYEQYF
TRBJ2-7 | TRBV7-2 | CASSPKTSGGYEQYF
TRBJ2-7 | TRBV7-2 | CASSFLAGMSYEQYF
TRBJ2-5 | TRBV6-1 | CASSVLAPFQETQYF